Following are 17 T cell receptor beta chains from one sample sequenced in a study of CD8 T cells in ankylosing spondylitis. TCRdb reprocessed the 5' RACE reads with MiXCR, giving one entry per CDR3 protein. The sample holds some 100,000 distinct CDR3 sequences, over 6.5% seen once. Sequenced: blood, either unsorted or a sorted T cell fraction (not recorded which). Receptor source: a male donor with ankylosing spondylitis or in good health (not recorded which).

This clonotype appeared many times. The rearrangement joins TRBV18 to TRBJ2-4; D is uncertain. This CDR3 spans 17 amino acids. The germline V gene has CDR1 KGHSH and CDR2 LQKENI. V lost 3 bases to trimming and J lost 0 bases, with 15 bases between them. Here the CDR3 reads CASSPTGQTLAKNIQYF. In DNA, the CDR3 is TGTGCCAGCTCACCGACTGGGCAGACGCTAGCCAAAAACATTCAGTACTTC.

This clonotype was recorded at least ten times. The rearrangement uses TRBV12-3 or TRBV12-4 and TRBJ1-5; D is unclear. This CDR3 comprises 14 residues. Between the trimmed V and J ends, which lost 3 bases and 3 bases, there was a span of 9 bases. The CDR3 nucleotides are TGTGCCAGCAGTTTGGTTGGCTACAATCAGCCCCAGCATTTT. Residues: CASSLVGYNQPQHF.

The CDR3 protein is CASSHSYTIYF. DNA of the CDR3: TGTGCCAGCAGCCATTCCTACACCATATATTTT. The rearrangement links TRBV14 to TRBJ1-3; no firm D call. There are 11 residues in the CDR3. Trimming removed 3 bases at V and 8 bases at J, with 5 bases between. Germline CDR1 SGHDN, CDR2 FVKESK.

This clonotype was seen ten or more times. The J gene is TRBJ1-6, the V gene TRBV6-5; TRBD1 is a possible D gene (5 bases). The CDR3 totals 18 residues. V lost 2 bases, J lost 0 bases, and 14 bases lay in between. The V gene's germline CDR1 is MNHEY and CDR2 SVGAGI. The CDR3 DNA sequence: TGTGCCAGCAGTTACCGCCCGCAGGGAAGCTCCTATAATTCACCCCTCCACTTT. It yields the protein CASSYRPQGSSYNSPLHF.

In its sample, this clonotype was seen many times. This rearrangement joins TRBV14 to TRBJ1-1, with 8 bases that match TRBD1. Unmatched junction bases numbered 7, after V lost 4 bases and J lost 3 bases. This CDR3 contains 15 residues. Per the germline V gene, CDR1 is SGHDN and CDR2 is FVKESK. CDR3 in DNA: TGTGCCAGCAGCCGGACAGGGTCGCGGTACACTGAAGCTTTCTTT. Protein: CASSRTGSRYTEAFF.

This clonotype was seen at least ten times. The CDR3 is CASSLAMGLNLSPLHF. The CDR3 DNA sequence: TGTGCCAGCAGCTTAGCGATGGGACTCAATCTATCACCCCTCCACTTT. The chain joins TRBV7-2 to TRBJ1-6, with D possibly being TRBD1 (5 bases). V lost 0 bases and J lost 10, with 16 bases in between. The germline V gene encodes CDR1 SGHTA and CDR2 FQGNSA. The CDR3 sequence is 16 residues long.

At least ten counts were recorded for this clonotype. The chain uses TRBV20-1 and TRBJ2-7; 13 bases are a match to TRBD2. V lost 5 bases and J lost 3; bases outside the gene matches: 4. The CDR3 sequence is 14 residues long. From germline, CDR1 is DFQATT and CDR2 SNEGSKA (reference sequence). The CDR3 spells CSAPGTSGNYEQYF. The CDR3 DNA reads TGCAGTGCTCCAGGGACTAGCGGGAACTACGAGCAGTACTTC.

This clonotype was counted ten times or more. The rearrangement uses TRBV5-6 and TRBJ2-1; TRBD1 or TRBD2 may be the D gene (5 bases each). The CDR3 loop spans 15 amino acids. Germline V CDR1 and CDR2: SGHDT, YYEEEE. V lost 4 bases, J lost 0 bases, and 11 bases lay in between. The CDR3, as DNA: TGTGCCAGCAGCCCGGTCGGGACCTCCTACAATGAGCAGTTCTTC. Its translation is CASSPVGTSYNEQFF.

The J gene is TRBJ2-1, the V gene TRBV6-2 or TRBV6-3; tentatively, D is TRBD1 (6 bases). Germline V gives CDR1 MNHEY, CDR2 SVGEGT. This CDR3 spans 16 amino acids. Trimming stripped 8 bases from V and 2 bases from J, with 19 bases between. CDR3 residues: CASGPPVGGTYNEQFF. DNA of the CDR3: TGTGCCAGCGGGCCGCCAGTAGGGGGAACCTACAATGAGCAGTTCTTC.

This clonotype showed up many times. The chain employs TRBV5-1 and TRBJ2-7; perhaps TRBD1 as D (5 bases). CDR3 length: 15 amino acids. Trimming removed 1 base from V and 5 bases from J, with 16 bases in between. Germline V gene lookup returns CDR1 SGHRS and CDR2 YFSETQ. CDR3 DNA: TGCGCCAGCAGCTTGTTTGGGCAGGGTGAAAACGAGCAGTACTTC. Its protein is CASSLFGQGENEQYF. The variable domain in full, completed from reference TRBV5-1 and TRBJ2-7, reads KAGVTQTPRYLIKTRGQQVTLSCSPISGHRSVSWYQQTPGQGLQFLFEYFSETQRNKGNFPGRFSGRQFSNSRSEMNVSTLELGDSALYLCASSLFGQGENEQYFGPGTRLTVT.

This clonotype has ten or more counts. This rearrangement joins TRBV27 to TRBJ1-1; D is perhaps TRBD1 (5 bases). There are 12 residues in the CDR3. The germline gives CDR1 MNHEY, CDR2 SMNVEV (reference sequence). V was trimmed by 5 bases and J by 14 bases, leaving 18 bases between them. In DNA form, the CDR3 reads TGTGCCAGCAGTCCCGGGGCAGCCAATTTCTTCTTT. As protein: CASSPGAANFFF.

This clonotype was detected only a few times. The chain recombines TRBV5-1 with TRBJ1-2; TRBD1 matches 7 bases. V gave up 5 bases and J gave up 1 base; unmatched junction bases: 8. Germline V gene lookup returns CDR1 SGHRS and CDR2 YFSETQ. The CDR3 is 15 amino acids. CDR3 loop: CASSWTGDHNYGYTF. CDR3 sequence (DNA): TGCGCCAGCAGTTGGACAGGAGACCATAACTATGGCTACACCTTC.

A few counts support this clonotype. V is TRBV7-8 and J is TRBJ2-1; 9 nucleotides agree with TRBD2. The CDR3 is made up of 15 amino acids. Trimming at V came to 6 bases and at J to 3 bases, leaving 6 bases not matched to a gene. The germline V gene has CDR1 SGHVS and CDR2 FQNEAQ. CDR3 region: CASRFAGGGYNEQFF. The CDR3 region has the DNA TGTGCCAGCAGGTTTGCGGGAGGGGGCTACAATGAGCAGTTCTTC. Based on the CDR3 plus reference TRBV7-8 and TRBJ2-1, the full variable domain is GAGVSQSPRYKVAKRGQDVALRCDPISGHVSLFWYQQALGQGPEFLTYFQNEAQLDKSGLPSDRFFAERPEGSVSTLKIQRTQQEDSAVYLCASRFAGGGYNEQFFGPGTRLTVL.

This clonotype showed up many times. V usage is TRBV20-1 and J usage is TRBJ2-2; 7 bases are shared with TRBD2. Trimming took 3 bases from V and 2 from J; bases not matched to a gene: 3. The V gene's germline CDR1 is DFQATT and CDR2 SNEGSKA (reference sequence). This CDR3 region has 14 residues. CDR3 protein: CSASAGLNTGELFF. The DNA for the CDR3 is TGCAGTGCTAGTGCGGGACTAAACACCGGGGAGCTGTTTTTT.

This clonotype was observed at least ten times. This sequence joins TRBV18 and TRBJ2-1; D gene ambiguous. Trimming removed 0 bases from V and 8 bases from J, with 8 bases in between. CDR3 length equals 13 residues. Germline lookup yields CDR1 KGHSH and CDR2 LQKENI. The CDR3 here is CASSPPWLDEQFF. In nucleotides, the CDR3 is TGTGCCAGCTCACCACCCTGGTTGGATGAGCAGTTCTTC.

The chain employs TRBV3-1 and TRBJ2-7; TRBD2 matches 8 bases. CDR3 size: 13 residues. The germline CDR1 and CDR2 sequences are LGHDT and YNNKEL (reference sequence). The V segment lost 3 bases and the J segment 3 bases; nucleotides outside the gene matches: 1. The CDR3 spells CASSHGTSYEQYF. For the CDR3, the DNA is TGTGCCAGCAGCCACGGGACTAGCTACGAGCAGTACTTC.

In its sample, this clonotype was seen many times. The CDR3 DNA reads TGTGCCAGCAGTTACCAGGGCGTAGCGGGAGGCCCAGATACGCAGTATTTT. Translation: CASSYQGVAGGPDTQYF. The J gene is TRBJ2-3, the V gene TRBV6-2 or TRBV6-3, with 10 nucleotides matching TRBD2. The germline V gene encodes CDR1 MNHEY and CDR2 SVGEGT. The CDR3 loop spans 17 amino acids. Losses at the gene ends were 2 bases for V and 4 bases for J; bases not matched to a gene: 9.